Here is one T cell receptor (beta chain) with its context. Its antigen remains unknown. This specimen belongs to a study of cytomegalovirus exposure and HLA in healthy donors. PCR used 60 Vbeta primers and 13 Jbeta primers. The authors' processing: It was a later analysis that counted about 80 million unique TCR beta chains, of which some 10 million were shared. The assay was immunoSEQ multiplex PCR, and TCRdb's table has in-frame clones only and misses some. V, J and clone size were drawn from that table, and D and trimming were deduced from the DNA. The profile covers approximately 120,000 clones, with 81% appearing a single time and around 1% taken by the ten largest. CDR1 is SGHRS, CDR2 YFSETQ, per germline. V lost 4 bases, J lost 2 bases, and 7 bases lay in between. The CDR3 has 12 amino acids. Study-wide results and limits: There were some V segments, including TRBV6-2 and TRBV6-3, excluded as indistinguishable.

Sequenced sample: PBMCs. The origin of this receptor is a woman aged 25-40 years in good health and CMV-seronegative. V gene TRBV5-1 combines with J gene TRBJ2-7; D is ambiguous. The CDR3 sequence is CASSLGTYEQYF. For the CDR3, the DNA is TGCGCCAGCAGCCTAGGAACCTACGAGCAGTACTTC.